This paragraph covers one T cell receptor beta chain sequence. The protocol was immunoSEQ multiplex PCR, while the TCRdb copy is restricted to in-frame clones and leaves out a portion. The repertoire includes some 240,000 clones, about four fifths of them detected once, and roughly a tenth sits in the top ten. CDR3 size: 18 residues. The germline V gene has CDR1 SGHTA and CDR2 FQGTGA. Trimming at V came to 4 bases and at J to 4 bases, leaving 14 bases not matched to a gene. The record originates from a study of blood T cell repertoires in COVID-19. Looking at the study overall: Samples of COVID-19 (acute and convalescent) were obtained from the United States, Italy and Spain.

The TCR originated in a woman of 80 years or more with acute or convalescent COVID-19. V is TRBV7-3 and J is TRBJ2-2; 8 bases are shared with TRBD2. Sequenced input: peripheral blood. CDR3 sequence: CASSSTPLRGAGTGELFF. The CDR3 coding sequence is TGTGCCAGCAGCTCAACCCCCCTGCGGGGGGCCGGCACCGGGGAGCTGTTTTTT. Supplemented by reference TRBV7-3 and TRBJ2-2, the full variable domain reads GAGVSQTPSNKVTEKGKYVELRCDPISGHTALYWYRQSLGQGPEFLIYFQGTGAADDSGLPNDRFFAVRPEGSVSTLKIQRTERGDSAVYLCASSSTPLRGAGTGELFFGEGSRLTVL.